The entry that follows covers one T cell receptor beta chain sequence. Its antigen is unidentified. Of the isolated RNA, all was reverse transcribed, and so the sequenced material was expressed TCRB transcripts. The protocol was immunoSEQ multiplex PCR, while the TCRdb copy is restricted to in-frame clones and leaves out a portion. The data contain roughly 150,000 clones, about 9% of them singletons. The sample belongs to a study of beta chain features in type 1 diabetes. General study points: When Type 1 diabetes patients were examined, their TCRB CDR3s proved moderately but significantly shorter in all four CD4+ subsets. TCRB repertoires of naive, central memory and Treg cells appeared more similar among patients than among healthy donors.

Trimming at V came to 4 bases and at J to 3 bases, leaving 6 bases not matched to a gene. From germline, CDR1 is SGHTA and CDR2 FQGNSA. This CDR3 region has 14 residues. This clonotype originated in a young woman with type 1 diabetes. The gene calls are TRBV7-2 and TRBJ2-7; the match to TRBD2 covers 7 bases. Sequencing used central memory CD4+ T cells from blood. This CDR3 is CASSSGLSGYEQYF. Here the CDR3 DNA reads TGTGCCAGCAGCTCGGGACTATCCGGCTACGAGCAGTACTTC.